This T cell receptor beta chain derives from a study of blood T cell repertoires in COVID-19 (dated by TCRdb to 2018 to 2021). Describing the broader study: Collaborator samples came from the United States, Italy and Spain and covered acute and convalescent phases of COVID-19. The samples were drawn from the first 160 participants of the ongoing ImmuneRACE study and from 950 to 1,500 subjects provided by 6 global collaborators. The dataset comprised deeply sampled blood TCRbeta repertoires from subjects exposed to, actively infected with, or recovered from COVID-19. Nearly every sample came with metadata listing a de-identified subject ID, COVID-19 status, age in years and sex. The repertoires were made available in a free public database intended to serve as a resource for research on the immune response to SARS-CoV-2. Where available, HLA class I and class II types were obtained from metadata supplied by the sample provider rather than from assay-based typing. The prospective study material was composed of cDNA or gDNA derived from T cells, B-cell-depleted T cells, or PBMCs. Paper-wide results and their limitations: The quantity of clinical and demographic metadata differed by source and by participant and was supplied without curation.

Concerning this clone itself: Its antigen target is currently unknown. No much larger clone is present one base from it, and per-base qualities are unavailable.

In the prospective study, participants were 18 to 89 years old, resided in 24 geographic areas of the United States, and were enrolled through a virtual design. In the prospective study, cohorts were assigned on the basis of participant-reported clinical history obtained from a screening survey and a study questionnaire. Exposed participants had been in contact, within 2 weeks of entering the study, with a person who had a PCR-confirmed or clinician-diagnosed case of COVID-19. Each participant in the prospective study had whole blood, serum and a nasopharyngeal or oropharyngeal swab collected by mobile phlebotomists. Prospective study participants could optionally give additional blood draws and questionnaires over a roughly 2-month period. Before DNA extraction, blood samples from the prospective study were shipped at room temperature or frozen. Measured from the cysteine to the phenylalanine, the CDR3 is 14 residues long. Just the 42-base CDR3 DNA is kept, in frame starting at base 1. For CDR1 and CDR2, the germline V gene lists KGHDR and SFDVKD. Cut back by 5 bases and 5 bases, the V and J ends lie 12 bases apart.

The immunoSEQ Assay, a bias-controlled multiplex PCR, was used to amplify TCRbeta CDR3 regions from genomic DNA. On the authors' methods: Within the assay, amplification of reference gene primers was used to estimate how many nucleated cells each sample contained. To quantify the absolute abundance of each unique TCRbeta CDR3 rearrangement, sequence reads were collapsed and filtered. For each sample, productive Simpson clonality was calculated as the square root of Simpson's diversity index over productive rearrangements. The table comes from immuneACCESS by way of TCRdb, which keeps in-frame sequences with V and J called. Part of the clones is missing from these tables; in studies checked, under half for an unresolved V gene and the rest for unknown reasons. V and J calls and clone size are copied from that table; D and trimming were computed from the DNA. For this sample there are almost 350,000 clones; roughly 90% appear just once. Together, the top ten hold under 1.2% of the sample.

This chain is built from TRBV24-1 and TRBJ1-5, with TRBD1 tentatively as D gene (6 bases match). Source material: PBMCs or T cells enriched from blood (not recorded which). The sequence was collected from a woman aged 25-40 years who had been exposed to COVID-19. In nucleotides, the sequence is TGTGCCACCAGTGGGCAGGGGACCTATCAGCCCCAGCATTTT. This is translated as CATSGQGTYQPQHF.